Each of the 21 T cell receptor beta chains below was sequenced from the same sample in a study of OX40 agonist ivuxolimab in advanced cancers. Libraries were prepared by immunoSEQ multiplex PCR; TCRdb keeps only in-frame clonotypes and omits some of them. The data contain roughly 80,000 clones, around 91% of them singletons. This specimen consisted of CD4+ or CD8+ T cells sorted from blood, obtained in a trial of the OX40 agonist ivuxolimab. These receptors all stem from an adult with an advanced solid tumor such as melanoma, head and neck, liver or kidney cancer.

The J gene is TRBJ2-3, the V gene TRBV28; 9 positions agree with TRBD1. The junction had 4 bases not matched to a gene; V was cut back by 2 bases and J by 4 bases. The CDR3 extends over 15 amino acids. Germline assignment: CDR1 MDHEN and CDR2 SYDVKM. For the CDR3, the DNA is TGTGCCAGCAGTTTAGCGGGACAGGGTCCAGATACGCAGTATTTT. Translation gives CASSLAGQGPDTQYF.

The chain uses TRBV7-2 and TRBJ2-7, with 11 bases matching TRBD2. Trimming took 5 bases from V and 3 from J; bases not matched to a gene: 9. Germline CDR1 is SGHTA and CDR2 is FQGNSA. The CDR3 length is 16 residues. The CDR3 region is CASSRASGLADYEQYF. The CDR3 nucleotides are TGTGCCAGCAGCCGAGCCTCGGGACTAGCGGACTACGAGCAGTACTTC.

The V gene is TRBV27, the J gene TRBJ2-3, with 15 bases identical to TRBD2. The V segment lost 6 bases and the J segment 8 bases; nucleotides outside the gene matches: 12. The CDR3 covers 17 residues. Germline V CDR1 and CDR2: MNHEY, SMNVEV (reference sequence). CDR3 residues: CASRNGLAGGRRGTQYF. The DNA of the CDR3 is TGTGCCAGCAGAAATGGACTAGCGGGAGGGCGAAGGGGTACGCAGTATTTT.

The V and J genes are TRBV7-2 and TRBJ2-5, with D unresolved. This CDR3 region has 13 residues. Trimming took off 2 bases at V and 5 bases at J, with 9 bases between the two ends. Germline V gives CDR1 SGHTA, CDR2 FQGNSA. CDR3 region: CASSLNVGETQYF. CDR3 DNA: TGTGCCAGCAGCTTAAACGTCGGGGAGACCCAGTACTTC.

This chain uses TRBV19 with TRBJ2-5, with 12 bases lining up with TRBD1. Germline V gene data show CDR1 as LNHDA and CDR2 as SQIVND (reference sequence). V lost 3 bases to trimming and J lost 6 bases; unmatched junction nucleotides: 11. The CDR3 covers 17 residues. The CDR3 is CASSIAGGTGGTKTQYF. The CDR3, as DNA: TGTGCCAGTAGTATCGCGGGAGGGACAGGGGGCACCAAGACCCAGTACTTC. Filled out from reference TRBV19 and TRBJ2-5, the complete variable domain reads DGGITQSPKYLFRKEGQNVTLSCEQNLNHDAMYWYRQDPGQGLRLIYYSQIVNDFQKGDIAEGYSVSREKKESFPLTVTSAQKNPTAFYLCASSIAGGTGGTKTQYFGPGTRLLVL.

This chain joins TRBV28 and TRBJ2-1; a possible D gene is TRBD2 (6 bases). Per the germline V gene, CDR1 is MDHEN and CDR2 is SYDVKM. Trimming stripped 7 bases from V and 7 bases from J, with 17 bases between. The CDR3 sequence is 14 residues long. The CDR3 region is CASNPWREENEQFF. Here the CDR3 DNA reads TGTGCCAGCAACCCCTGGCGGGAAGAAAATGAGCAGTTCTTC.

The rearrangement joins TRBV18 to TRBJ1-3; the D gene is possibly TRBD1 (5 bases). The CDR3 length is 15 residues. V was pared by 6 bases and J by 0 bases, with 12 bases between. Germline V CDR1 and CDR2: KGHSH, LQKENI. CDR3 nucleotide sequence: TGTGCCAGCTCGCCCGGACAACTCTCTGGAAACACCATATATTTT. Its translation is CASSPGQLSGNTIYF.

This clone was picked up a small number of times. The rearrangement joins TRBV28 to TRBJ2-3; D is uncertain. The ends were cut back, 5 bases at V and 0 bases at J, with 6 bases in the middle. The CDR3 loop spans 13 amino acids. The germline V gene has CDR1 MDHEN and CDR2 SYDVKM. CDR3 nucleotide sequence: TGTGCCAGCAGTACCCCTAGCACAGATACGCAGTATTTT. It yields the protein CASSTPSTDTQYF.

The table lists this clone with a count of one. Here the CDR3 reads CAIMRGATDTQYF. The DNA of the CDR3 is TGTGCCATCATGCGGGGGGCGACAGATACGCAGTATTTT. The chain is built from TRBV10-3 and TRBJ2-3; 8 bases fit TRBD2. The V gene end was trimmed by 7 bases and the J gene end by 3 bases; junction bases not matched to a gene: 3. The CDR3 covers 13 residues. Germline CDR1 ENHRY, CDR2 SYGVKD.

The CDR3 DNA reads TGTGCCAGCAGCGAATATGGCTTGGACCTCCAAAACGAGCAGTACTTC. Translated, it gives CASSEYGLDLQNEQYF. This chain joins TRBV7-2 and TRBJ2-7; D is unclear. The CDR3 length is 16 residues. Trimming removed 5 bases at V and 5 bases at J, with 22 bases between. Germline V lookup: CDR1 SGHTA, CDR2 FQGNSA. The full variable domain, its missing parts supplied by reference TRBV7-2 and TRBJ2-7, is GAGVSQSPSNKVTEKGKDVELRCDPISGHTALYWYRQSLGQGLEFLIYFQGNSAPDKSGLPSDRFSAERTGGSVSTLTIQRTQQEDSAVYLCASSEYGLDLQNEQYFGPGTRLTVT.

This rearrangement joins TRBV5-1 to TRBJ1-1, with 7 bases that match TRBD1. This CDR3 contains 14 residues. The V segment lost 4 bases and the J segment 1 base; nucleotides outside the gene matches: 4. Germline V lookup: CDR1 SGHRS, CDR2 YFSETQ. The CDR3 DNA reads TGCGCCAGCAGCGGAGGGGGCGCGAACACTGAAGCTTTCTTT. Translated: CASSGGGANTEAFF.

This clone was counted a single time. This chain joins TRBV29-1 and TRBJ2-7; TRBD1 matches at 8 bases. V gave up 4 bases and J gave up 7 bases; unmatched junction bases: 9. The CDR3 length is 13 residues. Germline V gene lookup returns CDR1 SQVTM and CDR2 ANQGSEA. The CDR3, as DNA: TGCAGCGTTGGCCCGGGACAGGTCTGGGAGCAGTACTTC. Protein: CSVGPGQVWEQYF.

The chain recombines TRBV6-1 with TRBJ2-7, with TRBD2 matching over 11 bases. Per the germline V gene, CDR1 is MNHNS and CDR2 is SASEGT. This CDR3 is 14 amino acids long. The V and J ends lost 8 bases and 2 bases, in that order; junction bases with no gene match: 5. CDR3 sequence reads: CASCIAGGPYEQYF. The CDR3 DNA reads as TGTGCCAGCTGCATAGCGGGAGGGCCCTACGAGCAGTACTTC.

The DNA of the CDR3 is TGCGCCAGCAAACCTTCACTGGGAAATGAAGCTTTCTTT. Translated: CASKPSLGNEAFF. The V call is TRBV5-1, the J call TRBJ1-1, with D unclear. This CDR3 spans 13 amino acids. The V end was cut by 6 bases, the J end by 7 bases, with 16 bases between. Per germline, CDR1 SGHRS and CDR2 YFSETQ.

V and J are TRBV6-5 and TRBJ1-6; the D gene is possibly TRBD1 (5 bases). V was clipped by 2 bases and J by 7 bases, with 12 bases between them. From germline, CDR1 is MNHEY and CDR2 SVGAGI. The CDR3 extends over 15 amino acids. CDR3 sequence: CASSYRGGGNSPLHF. The CDR3 DNA follows: TGTGCCAGCAGTTACCGGGGCGGAGGGAATTCACCCCTCCACTTT.

The chain carries TRBV5-1 and TRBJ2-2, with 10 bases that match TRBD2. Germline V gene data show CDR1 as SGHRS and CDR2 as YFSETQ. V lost 1 base and J lost 7; bases outside the gene matches: 4. This CDR3 spans 15 amino acids. The CDR3 DNA reads TGCGCCAGCAGCTTGCCTAGCGGGAGTGGCGGGGAGCTGTTTTTT. This encodes CASSLPSGSGGELFF.

V and J are TRBV2 and TRBJ2-3; 7 positions match TRBD2. The ends lost 3 bases at V and 1 base at J; junction bases unmatched: 4. Germline V gene lookup returns CDR1 SNHLY and CDR2 FYNNEI. The CDR3 consists of 15 residues. CDR3: CASSDGGEGTDTQYF. CDR3 coding DNA: TGTGCCAGCAGTGATGGGGGGGAAGGCACAGATACGCAGTATTTT.

This rearrangement joins TRBV6-1 to TRBJ1-3, with D unresolved. CDR1 MNHNS and CDR2 SASEGT come from the germline V gene. The CDR3 runs to 14 residues. V was cut by 2 bases and J by 0 bases, with 5 bases left in between. In DNA, the CDR3 is TGTGCCAGCAGTGAACAGGCCTCTGGAAACACCATATATTTT. It codes for CASSEQASGNTIYF.

The chain has TRBV30 and TRBJ1-2; D gene uncertain. The CDR3 consists of 13 residues. The V and J ends lost 2 bases and 0 bases respectively, with 7 bases between them. Looked up from germline, CDR1 is GTSNPN and CDR2 is SVGIG (reference sequence). CDR3 nucleotides: TGTGCCTGGAGTCGGAACCCTAACTATGGCTACACCTTC. Protein: CAWSRNPNYGYTF.

The chain is built from TRBV18 and TRBJ2-7; D unresolved. V was shortened by 3 bases and J by 4 bases, with 10 bases between the two germline ends. The germline CDR1 and CDR2 sequences are KGHSH and LQKENI. This CDR3 is 13 amino acids long. The CDR3 spells CASSPTDGYEQYF. The DNA of the CDR3 is TGTGCCAGCTCACCCACGGACGGATACGAGCAGTACTTC.

This clone was seen a single time. The chain links TRBV7-3 to TRBJ2-1, with 8 nucleotides matching TRBD1. Unmatched junction bases numbered 5, after V lost 5 bases and J lost 5 bases. CDR3 length equals 14 residues. CDR1 is SGHTA, CDR2 FQGTGA, per germline. CDR3 coding DNA: TGTGCCAGCAGCCCGCAGGGGGCTAACAATGAGCAGTTCTTC. It yields the protein CASSPQGANNEQFF.